A selection of T cell receptor beta chains follows, all from one sample in a study of PD-L1 blockade in urothelial cancer. Libraries were prepared by immunoSEQ multiplex PCR; TCRdb keeps only in-frame clonotypes and omits some of them. The sample contains under 60,000 clones, around 80% of which appear only once. The sequences come from PBMCs, collected around atezolizumab (anti-PD-L1) treatment. The receptors originated from a man aged 65 to 79 with urothelial cancer. The CDR3 runs from the conserved cysteine through the conserved F or W. Fields, in order: clone size, D gene, J gene, V gene, CDR3 DNA, CDR3 protein. D genes are given only for firm matches. Clone size is stated in some rows and not others, as once, few, many or a class when expanded.

- | TRBD2 | TRBJ2-7 | TRBV27 | TGTGCCAGCAGTTTCGTAGCGGGAGGCTACGAGCAGTACTTC | CASSFVAGGYEQYF
- | - | TRBJ1-1 | TRBV6-4 | TGTGCCAGCAGTGAGTGGCAGAACACTGAAGCTTTCTTT | CASSEWQNTEAFF
- | TRBD1 | TRBJ2-2 | TRBV5-6 | TGTGCCAGCAGCTTGGACAGGGGTACGAACACCGGGGAGCTGTTTTTT | CASSLDRGTNTGELFF
- | - | TRBJ2-7 | TRBV9 | TGTGCCAGCAGCGGGGCTAACGGCGGGCACGAGCAGTACTTC | CASSGANGGHEQYF
- | - | TRBJ1-3 | TRBV28 | TGTGCCAGCACAGGGGGAAACACCATATATTTT | CASTGGNTIYF
- | TRBD1 | TRBJ1-1 | TRBV6-6 | TGTGCCAGCAGCCGACAGGGGGAAGGCACTGAAGCTTTCTTT | CASSRQGEGTEAFF
- | - | TRBJ1-2 | TRBV13 | TGTGCCAGCAGCTTAAGGGGACTTGAGAGCGGCTACACCTTC | CASSLRGLESGYTF
few | - | TRBJ2-7 | TRBV14 | TGTGCCAGCAGCCACGGTCTAGGCCCCTACTACGAGCAGTACTTC | CASSHGLGPYYEQYF
once | - | TRBJ2-5 | TRBV27 | TGTGCCAGCAGTTTGTCGGGTATTAGGGAGACCCAGTACTTC | CASSLSGIRETQYF
- | - | TRBJ2-2 | TRBV30 | TGTGCCTGGACGACAGGCACCGGGGAGCTGTTTTTT | CAWTTGTGELFF
- | - | TRBJ1-2 | TRBV6-5 | TGTGCCACAATGGGCGAGGGCTATGGCTACACCTTC | CATMGEGYGYTF
few | - | TRBJ2-5 | TRBV12-5 | TGTGCTAGTGCCGCAAGGGGGGAGACCCAGTACTTC | CASAARGETQYF
- | - | TRBJ1-6 | TRBV5-4 | TGTGCCAGCAGCTCACAGGATCCCAATTCACCCCTCCACTTT | CASSSQDPNSPLHF
- | TRBD2 | TRBJ2-3 | TRBV6-6 | TGTGCCAGCTATCGTAGCGGGGGGGGCCAAGATACGCAGTATTTT | CASYRSGGGQDTQYF
- | TRBD1 | TRBJ1-3 | TRBV4-1 | TGCGCCAGCAGCCAACGGGACAGGGACGGGGACACCATATATTTT | CASSQRDRDGDTIYF
- | - | TRBJ2-5 | TRBV4-3 | TGCGCCAGCAGCCAAGATCCCGGCGGGGTTACGACCCAGTACTTC | CASSQDPGGVTTQYF
once | TRBD2 | TRBJ2-5 | TRBV19 | TGTGCCAGTAGTGGGCCGGGACTAGCGGTGGAGGGGACCCAGTACTTC | CASSGPGLAVEGTQYF
few | - | TRBJ1-1 | TRBV6-5 | TGTGCCAGCAGTAAACAGGCCATGAACACTGAAGCTTTCTTT | CASSKQAMNTEAFF
- | - | TRBJ2-5 | TRBV6-1 | TGTGCCAGCAGTGAAGCGCTTCAGGCAGGGGCCCAAGAGACCCAGTACTTC | CASSEALQAGAQETQYF
- | TRBD1 | TRBJ2-7 | TRBV9 | TGTGCCAGCAGCGCAGGGACAGGGATATACGAGCAGTACTTC | CASSAGTGIYEQYF
- | TRBD1 | TRBJ2-3 | TRBV9 | TGTGCCAGCAGCAGGGGACAGGCTAGCACAGATACGCAGTATTTT | CASSRGQASTDTQYF
- | TRBD1 | TRBJ1-2 | TRBV7-8 | TGTGCCAGCAGACTGGACAGGGGGGTCGGTGGCTACACCTTC | CASRLDRGVGGYTF
- | TRBD1 | TRBJ1-4 | TRBV5-4 | TGTGCCAGCAGCCTGGGGGCTGGGACAGAATATGAAAAACTGTTTTTT | CASSLGAGTEYEKLFF
- | - | TRBJ2-5 | TRBV6-5 | TGTGCCAGCAGCCAAACACAGGGGGGGAGAGAGACCCAGTACTTC | CASSQTQGGRETQYF
many | TRBD2 | TRBJ2-6 | TRBV11-3 | TGTGCCAGCAGCTCGGGGGGGGCTGGGGCCAACGTCCTGACTTTC | CASSSGGAGANVLTF
- | - | TRBJ1-2 | TRBV30 | TGTGCCTGGAGTGACAGGGCTGACTATGGCTACACCTTC | CAWSDRADYGYTF
- | - | TRBJ2-4 | TRBV6-6 | TGTGCCAGCAGTTACTCCGGGTCCCAATACTTC | CASSYSGSQYF
- | TRBD2 | TRBJ2-1 | TRBV5-4 | TGTGCCAGCAGCACCCCGGCGGGGGACAATGAGCAGTTCTTC | CASSTPAGDNEQFF
- | - | TRBJ1-1 | TRBV7-2 | TGTGCCAGCAGCCCCGGACGGGACAACGCTTTCTTT | CASSPGRDNAFF
- | TRBD1 | TRBJ1-1 | TRBV2 | TGTGCCAGCAGTGAACAGGGGGCCAGGTACACTGAAGCTTTCTTT | CASSEQGARYTEAFF
- | - | TRBJ1-1 | TRBV9 | TGTGCCAGCAGCGTAGGGCAGACAGGTAACACTGAAGCTTTCTTT | CASSVGQTGNTEAFF
- | TRBD2 | TRBJ2-3 | TRBV11-3 | TGTGCCAGCAGCTTAGTGGGGGGGGGTACGCAGTATTTT | CASSLVGGGTQYF
- | TRBD1 | TRBJ2-3 | TRBV9 | TGTGCCAGCAGCGTAGAACAGGGGGACACAGATACGCAGTATTTT | CASSVEQGDTDTQYF
- | - | TRBJ1-1 | TRBV18 | TGTGCCAGCTCGGAAGTGGGGGCGAACACTGAAGCTTTCTTT | CASSEVGANTEAFF
- | TRBD2 | TRBJ2-1 | TRBV5-1 | TGCGCCAGCAGCTTACTAGCGGGAGGGGGTAATGAGCAGTTCTTC | CASSLLAGGGNEQFF
once | - | TRBJ2-1 | TRBV6-4 | TGTGCCAGCAGTGACTTCAACAGCCGCTCCTACAATGAGCAGTTCTTC | CASSDFNSRSYNEQFF
- | - | TRBJ2-7 | TRBV5-6 | TGTGCCAGCAGCACCGACTTTGGCTACGAGCAGTACTTC | CASSTDFGYEQYF
- | - | TRBJ1-5 | TRBV28 | TGTGCCAGCAGTTTGCCACAGCAGCCCCAGCATTTT | CASSLPQQPQHF
- | - | TRBJ1-1 | TRBV4-1 | TGCGCCAGCAGCCAAGAGGGCAGGGCATATATGAACACTGAAGCTTTCTTT | CASSQEGRAYMNTEAFF
- | - | TRBJ1-1 | TRBV19 | TGTGCCAGTAGTTTAAGAGGGCCCCTGAACACTGAAGCTTTCTTT | CASSLRGPLNTEAFF
- | - | TRBJ1-4 | TRBV2 | TGTGCCAGCATCCCGAAAAAGAGACGGGAGTCTAATGAAAAACTGTTTTTT | CASIPKKRRESNEKLFF
- | TRBD1 | TRBJ1-6 | TRBV11-2 | TGTGCCAGCAGCTCCCGACAGGGATATTCACCCCTCCACTTT | CASSSRQGYSPLHF
- | TRBD1 | TRBJ2-7 | TRBV5-8 | TGTGCCAGCCTCCCCCGGGACAGGAATTACGAGCAGTACTTC | CASLPRDRNYEQYF
- | - | TRBJ1-2 | TRBV5-6 | TGTGCCAGCAGCTTGGGTCTGCAGGGGTCTAATGGCTACACCTTC | CASSLGLQGSNGYTF
- | TRBD2 | TRBJ2-3 | TRBV19 | TGTGCCAGTACCCTAGCGGGTCCCCTTAGCACAGATACGCAGTATTTT | CASTLAGPLSTDTQYF